The 28 T cell receptor beta chains below were found in one sample sequenced in a study of shared clonotypes between healthy human individuals. This table comes from immunoSEQ multiplex PCR, and its TCRdb copy is limited to in-frame clones, with some not included. This sample yields under 2.5 million clones, of which 92% are seen a single time; 0.3% to 0.45% belongs to the top ten. The sequenced sample was naive CD4+ T cells from PBMCs. The subset here: CD45RA+ positively selected. Receptors originate from a man in his late teens or twenties in good health. Some clones in this sample may be carry-over from other donors' samples.

CDR3 amino acids: CAWMLGGFISGKLFF. In nucleotides, the CDR3 is TGTGCCTGGATGTTAGGTGGTTTCATTAGTGGAAAACTGTTTTTT. The chain has TRBV30 and TRBJ1-4; D is undetermined. The CDR3 extends over 15 amino acids. V was trimmed by 4 bases and J by 10 bases, leaving 22 bases between them. Germline assignment: CDR1 GTSNPN and CDR2 SVGIG (reference sequence).

Comments on this clone: Other DNA sequences in this specimen translate into the identical CDR3. The chain combines TRBV18 with TRBJ2-3, with D possibly being TRBD2 (5 bases). Per germline, CDR1 KGHSH and CDR2 LQKENI. Trimming removed 3 bases from V and 6 bases from J, with 10 bases in between. The CDR3 sequence is 13 residues long. CDR3 sequence: CASSPPGVDTQYF. In DNA form, the CDR3 reads TGTGCCAGCTCACCCCCCGGGGTGGATACGCAGTATTTT.

V is TRBV5-1 and J is TRBJ1-1; unclear D gene. CDR3 length: 15 residues. Trimming left V 1 base short and J 1 base short, with 11 bases between. Germline V CDR1 and CDR2: SGHRS, YFSETQ. The CDR3: CASSLLTTQNTEAFF. The CDR3 DNA sequence: TGCGCCAGCAGCTTGTTGACAACACAGAACACTGAAGCTTTCTTT.

The J gene is TRBJ2-7, the V gene TRBV18; 7 nucleotides agree with TRBD2. The CDR3 totals 14 residues. CDR1 and CDR2 (germline): KGHSH, LQKENI. Trimming took 2 bases from V and 5 from J; bases not matched to a gene: 6. The CDR3 DNA follows: TGTGCCAGCTCACCAACCGTTGGGAGGGACGAGCAGTACTTC. This encodes CASSPTVGRDEQYF.

The V call is TRBV7-8, the J call TRBJ2-7; D is ambiguous. From germline, CDR1 is SGHVS and CDR2 FQNEAQ. The V end was cut by 3 bases, the J end by 3 bases, with 9 bases between. The CDR3 contains 13 residues. CDR3 amino acids: CASSFSEYYEQYF. CDR3 DNA sequence: TGTGCCAGCAGCTTCTCCGAATACTACGAGCAGTACTTC.

For this clone: Within the sample, other DNA sequences also encode this same CDR3. This rearrangement joins TRBV6-6 to TRBJ2-7, with 10 nucleotides matching TRBD1. V shed 6 bases, J shed 3 bases, and the junction held 8 bases outside the gene matches. The CDR3 sequence is 15 residues long. Germline-derived CDR1 and CDR2 are MNHNY and SVGAGI (reference sequence). DNA of the CDR3: TGTGCCAGCAGCCCCCGGGACAGGGGCAGCTACGAGCAGTACTTC. Translation: CASSPRDRGSYEQYF.

This clone appeared once. This chain links TRBV27 with TRBJ2-2; perhaps TRBD2 as D (6 bases). V dropped 6 bases and J dropped 7 bases, with 24 bases sitting between them. The CDR3 is made up of 17 amino acids. Germline V lookup: CDR1 MNHEY, CDR2 SMNVEV (reference sequence). The CDR3 sequence: CASSPTVAGARDGELFF. For the CDR3, the DNA is TGTGCCAGCAGCCCTACCGTAGCCGGGGCGCGGGACGGGGAGCTGTTTTTT.

This clone was seen once. CDR3 protein: CASSLAGSPYMNTEAFF. The CDR3 DNA is TGCGCCAGCAGCTTGGCCGGGAGTCCCTACATGAACACTGAAGCTTTCTTT. The V call is TRBV5-1, the J call TRBJ1-1; D remains ambiguous. Trimming removed 0 bases at V and 0 bases at J, with 15 bases between. The CDR3 extends over 17 amino acids. From germline, CDR1 is SGHRS and CDR2 YFSETQ.

The rearrangement links TRBV30 to TRBJ1-3; the match to TRBD1 covers 7 bases. The CDR3 spans 15 residues. Germline V CDR1 and CDR2: GTSNPN, SVGIG (reference sequence). J lost 1 base, V lost 5 bases, and 8 bases had no gene match. The CDR3 DNA follows: TGTGCCTGGGGCAGGGACAGCCGGTCTGGAAACACCATATATTTT. The encoded protein is CAWGRDSRSGNTIYF.

In its sample, this clone was seen once. The V call is TRBV12-5, the J call TRBJ2-3, with D tentatively TRBD2 (6 bases). The CDR3 sequence is 15 residues long. Looked up from germline, CDR1 is LGHNT and CDR2 is FRNRAP. Trimming took off 0 bases at V and 10 bases at J, with 17 bases between the two ends. The CDR3 is CASGLVLGRRVAQYF. CDR3 DNA: TGTGCTAGTGGTTTGGTACTGGGCAGGAGGGTCGCGCAGTATTTT.

This rearrangement joins TRBV7-9 to TRBJ2-5; D is perhaps TRBD1 or TRBD2 (5 bases each). The germline CDR1 and CDR2 sequences are SEHNR and FQNEAQ (reference sequence). The length of the CDR3 is 14 residues. V was shortened by 4 bases and J by 3 bases, with 12 bases between the two germline ends. CDR3 protein: CASSSGRGEETQYF. DNA for the CDR3: TGTGCCAGCAGCTCGGGACGGGGAGAAGAGACCCAGTACTTC.

The V call is TRBV6-1, the J call TRBJ1-5; D is uncertain. CDR1 is MNHNS, CDR2 SASEGT, per germline. V was pared by 3 bases and J by 5 bases, with 8 bases between. This CDR3 is 13 amino acids long. The CDR3 nucleotides are TGTGCCAGCAGTGATTATGAGTATCAGCCCCAGCATTTT. This codes for CASSDYEYQPQHF.

As DNA, the CDR3 is TGTGCCAGCAGTGATTCGTCTGGTGGGTCTGGAAACACCATATATTTT. Its protein product is CASSDSSGGSGNTIYF. V gene TRBV25-1 combines with J gene TRBJ1-3; D is uncertain. This CDR3 region has 16 residues. V was clipped by 3 bases and J by 1 base, with 13 bases between them. Germline V gives CDR1 MGHDK, CDR2 SYGVNS. Full variable domain (outside the CDR3, taken from reference TRBV25-1 and TRBJ1-3): EADIYQTPRYLVIGTGKKITLECSQTMGHDKMYWYQQDPGMELHLIHYSYGVNSTEKGDLSSESTVSRIRTEHFPLTLESARPSHTSQYLCASSDSSGGSGNTIYFGEGSWLTVV.

The chain couples TRBV9 to TRBJ2-7; no definite D call. The germline V gene encodes CDR1 SGDLS and CDR2 YYNGEE. Trimming removed 0 bases at V and 3 bases at J, with 13 bases between. The CDR3 covers 15 residues. As DNA, the CDR3 is TGTGCCAGCAGCGTAGCAACGGGCCCAGACTACGAGCAGTACTTC. This encodes CASSVATGPDYEQYF.

The chain recombines TRBV30 with TRBJ2-1, with 10 bases identical to TRBD2. CDR1 GTSNPN and CDR2 SVGIG come from the germline V gene (reference sequence). J was trimmed by 9 bases and V by 4 bases; bases with no gene match: 18. The CDR3 loop spans 17 amino acids. The chain's CDR3 is CAWTRGRASGSTFEQFF. The CDR3 DNA follows: TGTGCCTGGACCCGGGGTAGAGCTAGCGGGAGCACGTTTGAGCAGTTCTTC.

To note about this clone: Relative to the germline gene, one junction end is altered; a read error may explain this. The CDR3 nucleotides are TGCAGCGTGGAAGGGGCTAGCGGGTACACAGATACGCAGTATTTT. This translates into CSVEGASGYTDTQYF. This chain connects TRBV29-1 to TRBJ2-3; 8 nucleotides match TRBD2. The CDR3 contains 15 residues. From germline, CDR1 is SQVTM and CDR2 ANQGSEA.

The chain employs TRBV28 and TRBJ1-1, with D unclear. V lost 7 bases and J 1 base, leaving 16 bases between the germline ends. This CDR3 comprises 15 residues. CDR1 is MDHEN and CDR2 is SYDVKM in the germline V gene. The CDR3: CASTNIGESNTEAFF. The CDR3 DNA reads TGTGCCAGCACCAACATCGGGGAATCGAACACTGAAGCTTTCTTT.

The V gene is TRBV2, the J gene TRBJ2-2; 7 bases are shared with TRBD1. The germline V gene encodes CDR1 SNHLY and CDR2 FYNNEI. The CDR3 has 14 residues. V lost 6 bases, J lost 3 bases, and 4 bases stayed unmatched. In nucleotides, the CDR3 is TGTGCCAGCAGGCTAACAGGGGACACCGGGGAGCTGTTTTTT. It yields the protein CASRLTGDTGELFF. The full variable domain, its missing parts supplied by reference TRBV2 and TRBJ2-2, is EPEVTQTPSHQVTQMGQEVILRCVPISNHLYFYWYRQILGQKVEFLVSFYNNEISEKSEIFDDQFSVERPDGSNFTLKIRSTKLEDSAMYFCASRLTGDTGELFFGEGSRLTVL.

The chain couples TRBV11-3 to TRBJ2-1, with D perhaps matching TRBD1 (6 bases). Germline V gives CDR1 SGHNT, CDR2 YENEEA. This CDR3 region has 14 residues. V was shortened by 5 bases and J by 7 bases, with 15 bases between the two germline ends. CDR3 residues: CASSHPGQGNEQFF. For the CDR3, the DNA is TGTGCCAGCAGCCACCCGGGACAAGGAAATGAGCAGTTCTTC. Combining the CDR3 with reference TRBV11-3 and TRBJ2-1 gives the whole variable domain EAGVVQSPRYKIIEKKQPVAFWCNPISGHNTLYWYLQNLGQGPELLIRYENEEAVDDSQLPKDRFSAERLKGVDSTLKIQPAELGDSAVYLCASSHPGQGNEQFFGPGTRLTVL.

The chain is built from TRBV30 and TRBJ1-2, with 11 bases identical to TRBD1. CDR3 length equals 14 residues. The J segment lost 4 bases and the V segment lost 3 bases, leaving 4 bases of the junction unmatched. Germline CDR1 and CDR2: GTSNPN and SVGIG (reference sequence). CDR3 sequence reads: CAWRDRGRGYGYTF. The CDR3 bases are TGTGCCTGGAGGGACAGGGGGCGCGGCTATGGCTACACCTTC.

This clone was seen just once. Here the CDR3 reads CASSPPGLRGREQYF. CDR3 bases: TGCGCCAGCAGCCCGCCGGGGTTACGGGGTCGAGAGCAGTACTTC. V usage is TRBV5-1 and J usage is TRBJ2-7; D is possibly TRBD2 (5 bases). Germline lookup yields CDR1 SGHRS and CDR2 YFSETQ. The V and J ends lost 4 bases and 7 bases respectively, with 21 bases between them. The CDR3 contains 15 residues.

The chain is built from TRBV30 and TRBJ2-1; 7 nucleotides match TRBD2. With 2 bases clipped from V and 9 bases from J, the junction kept 7 bases outside the gene matches. CDR3 length: 13 amino acids. Germline V CDR1 and CDR2: GTSNPN, SVGIG (reference sequence). CDR3 coding DNA: TGTGCCTGGAGTAGGGCGGGAGTATTTGAGCAGTTCTTC. Translation gives CAWSRAGVFEQFF.

The chain carries TRBV13 and TRBJ1-4; D may be TRBD1 (5 bases). With 5 bases removed from V and 8 bases from J, the gap between germline ends came to 15 bases. The CDR3 length is 14 residues. CDR1 is PRHDT and CDR2 is FYEKMQ in the germline V gene (reference sequence). This CDR3 is CASSPREGNEKLFF. The DNA of the CDR3 is TGTGCCAGCAGCCCCCGGGAGGGGAACGAAAAACTGTTTTTT.

The sample holds a few counts of this clone. V is TRBV29-1 and J is TRBJ1-1, with D possibly being TRBD1 (6 bases). The germline gives CDR1 SQVTM, CDR2 ANQGSEA. V was shortened by 7 bases and J by 5 bases, with 8 bases between the two germline ends. The CDR3 runs to 10 residues. For the CDR3, the DNA is TGCAGCGGAAGGGGGACTGAAGCTTTCTTT. It encodes CSGRGTEAFF.

V is TRBV5-5 and J is TRBJ2-2; 7 positions agree with TRBD2. Germline trimming cut 2 bases from V and 7 bases from J; bases unmatched to any gene: 8. The CDR3 length is 15 residues. From germline, CDR1 is SGHKS and CDR2 YYEKEE (reference sequence). The chain's CDR3 is CASSLLHSSGGELFF. The CDR3 nucleotides are TGTGCCAGCAGCTTACTTCATTCTAGCGGCGGGGAGCTGTTTTTT.

As for this clone: As the CDR3 is not closed by the conserved phenylalanine or tryptophan, this likely results from a read error. The chain uses TRBV18 and TRBJ2-7, with D possibly matching TRBD1 (6 bases). V dropped 3 bases and J dropped 0 bases, with 15 bases sitting between them. The CDR3 runs 16 residues. CDR1 KGHSH and CDR2 LQKENI come from the germline V gene. In DNA, the CDR3 is TGTGCCAGCTCACCTAGACCGGACAGCCGCTCCTACGAGCAGTACCTC. It specifies CASSPRPDSRSYEQYL.

The chain links TRBV9 to TRBJ1-3, with TRBD1 identical over 7 bases. The V segment lost 3 bases and the J segment 4 bases; nucleotides outside the gene matches: 7. CDR1 is SGDLS and CDR2 is YYNGEE in the germline V gene. The CDR3 sequence is 15 residues long. Here the CDR3 DNA reads TGTGCCAGCAGCGAAAACAGGGGTGCCGGAAACACCATATATTTT. This sequence encodes CASSENRGAGNTIYF.

Turning to this clone: This specimen includes other DNA sequences encoding the same CDR3. This chain links TRBV5-1 with TRBJ1-1; D may be TRBD1 (6 bases). Germline V gives CDR1 SGHRS, CDR2 YFSETQ. V dropped 3 bases and J dropped 5 bases, with 11 bases sitting between them. CDR3 size: 13 residues. Here the CDR3 DNA reads TGCGCCAGCAGCTCTCAGGGGCGGACTGAAGCTTTCTTT. Protein product: CASSSQGRTEAFF. Looking up the rest from reference TRBV5-1 and TRBJ1-1 gives the full variable domain: KAGVTQTPRYLIKTRGQQVTLSCSPISGHRSVSWYQQTPGQGLQFLFEYFSETQRNKGNFPGRFSGRQFSNSRSEMNVSTLELGDSALYLCASSSQGRTEAFFGQGTRLTVV.